This is a list of T cell receptor beta chains from one sample in a study of cytomegalovirus exposure and HLA in healthy donors. Sequencing was performed with immunoSEQ multiplex PCR; in TCRdb, only in-frame clones are kept and a portion is missing. Recorded for this sample: about 170,000 clones. Input material: PBMCs. The receptors were sampled from a woman aged 18 to 35 in good health and CMV-seropositive. The CDR3 runs from the conserved cysteine through the conserved F or W. A D gene is named only where the DNA matches it firmly.

v_call,j_call,d_call,cdr3_aa,cdr3_nt
TRBV5-1,TRBJ2-5,TRBD2,CASSRTSGGETQYF,TGCGCCAGCAGCAGGACTAGCGGGGGGGAGACCCAGTACTTC
TRBV7-2,TRBJ2-2,TRBD2,CASSLAQGRLAGGTNTGELFF,TGTGCCAGCAGCTTAGCGCAGGGAAGACTAGCGGGGGGGACGAACACCGGGGAGCTGTTTTTT
TRBV11-1,TRBJ2-1,NA,CATARHLAQNEQFF,TGTGCCACCGCCCGGCACCTAGCGCAGAATGAGCAGTTCTTC
TRBV5-6,TRBJ2-7,TRBD2,CASSWGGNEQYF,TGTGCCAGCAGCTGGGGGGGGAACGAGCAGTACTTC
TRBV19,TRBJ1-5,NA,CASSILGAGNYQPQHF,TGTGCCAGTAGTATTCTTGGAGCCGGGAATTACCAGCCCCAGCATTTT
TRBV9,TRBJ2-7,TRBD2,CASSQREGIGHEQYF,TGTGCCAGCAGCCAAAGGGAGGGAATTGGCCACGAGCAGTACTTC
TRBV9,TRBJ2-5,TRBD1,CASSERQGPTDGEQYF,TGTGCCAGCAGCGAGCGACAGGGTCCTACAGATGGTGAGCAGTACTTC
TRBV5-1,TRBJ1-1,TRBD1,CASSIGQGGPEAFF,TGCGCCAGCAGCATAGGACAGGGAGGTCCTGAAGCTTTCTTT
TRBV5-6,TRBJ1-6,NA,CASSLREVNSPLHF,TGTGCCAGCAGCCTCAGGGAAGTTAATTCACCCCTCCACTTT
TRBV4-1,TRBJ1-6,NA,CASSQGATPYNSPLHF,TGCGCCAGCAGCCAAGGAGCAACCCCGTATAATTCACCCCTCCACTTT
TRBV9,TRBJ1-3,TRBD1,CASSDTGGGGNTIYF,TGTGCCAGCAGCGATACAGGGGGCGGCGGAAACACCATATATTTT
TRBV27,TRBJ1-1,NA,CASSGVGLGLNTEAFF,TGTGCCAGCAGTGGGGTGGGGCTCGGATTGAACACTGAAGCTTTCTTT
TRBV6-1,TRBJ2-6,NA,CASGRGGANVLTF,TGTGCCTCCGGCCGGGGGGGGGCCAACGTCCTGACTTTC
TRBV6-1,TRBJ2-2,NA,CAIKGQAYTGELFF,TGTGCCATAAAGGGACAAGCTTACACCGGGGAGCTGTTTTTT
TRBV30,TRBJ2-7,TRBD2,CAWSVQGGSRGGSYEQYF,TGTGCCTGGAGTGTACAAGGGGGCTCGCGGGGGGGATCCTACGAGCAGTACTTC
TRBV2,TRBJ2-7,NA,CASGTGTSYEQYF,TGTGCCAGCGGAACCGGGACTTCCTACGAGCAGTACTTC
TRBV19,TRBJ1-2,NA,CASSIGREVGGYTF,TGTGCCAGTAGTATAGGTCGGGAGGTAGGCGGCTACACCTTC
TRBV30,TRBJ2-1,TRBD2,CAWSGGGANNEQFF,TGTGCCTGGAGTGGCGGGGGGGCGAATAATGAGCAGTTCTTC
TRBV29-1,TRBJ2-3,TRBD2,CSVDASGGTYTDTQYF,TGCAGCGTTGATGCTAGCGGGGGGACGTACACAGATACGCAGTATTTT
TRBV9,TRBJ1-1,NA,CASSAGWGAEAFF,TGTGCCAGCAGCGCCGGCTGGGGAGCTGAAGCTTTCTTT
TRBV11-2,TRBJ2-1,TRBD2,CASSLLAGRAHEQFF,TGTGCCAGCAGCTTGTTGGCCGGGAGGGCGCATGAGCAGTTCTTC
TRBV18,TRBJ2-1,TRBD2,CASFIAGRDEQFF,TGTGCCAGCTTCATAGCGGGAAGGGATGAGCAATTCTTC
TRBV10-2,TRBJ2-3,NA,CASSDSRGSSTDTQYF,TGCGCCAGCAGTGATTCAAGGGGGTCCAGCACAGATACGCAGTATTTT
TRBV19,TRBJ1-5,NA,CASSSKGVVSNQPQHF,TGTGCCAGTTCCTCCAAGGGGGTGGTTAGCAATCAGCCCCAGCATTTT
TRBV7-6,TRBJ2-1,NA,CASSAGHYNEQFF,TGTGCCAGCAGCGCGGGCCATTACAATGAGCAGTTCTTC
TRBV5-1,TRBJ1-6,TRBD1,CASSLGKTGEPSGLHF,TGCGCCAGCAGCTTGGGGAAGACAGGGGAGCCGTCGGGCCTCCACTTT
TRBV18,TRBJ1-3,NA,CASSPGTEPGNTIYF,TGTGCCAGCTCACCCGGGACTGAACCTGGAAACACCATATATTTT
TRBV12-5,TRBJ2-2,NA,CASGFLPLDRSGELFF,TGTGCTAGTGGTTTCCTCCCGCTCGACAGGAGCGGGGAGCTGTTTTTT
TRBV2,TRBJ2-7,TRBD1,CASRERTGSSYEQYF,TGTGCCAGCAGGGAGAGGACAGGGAGCTCCTACGAGCAGTACTTC
TRBV30,TRBJ2-5,NA,CAWSTARLQETQYF,TGTGCCTGGAGTACGGCGCGGCTCCAAGAGACCCAGTACTTC
TRBV18,TRBJ2-3,TRBD1,CASSPAGTGYTDTQYF,TGTGCCAGCTCACCTGCCGGGACAGGGTACACAGATACGCAGTATTTT
TRBV30,TRBJ2-1,NA,CAWGGPTENSYNEQFF,TGTGCCTGGGGGGGCCCGACAGAAAACTCCTACAATGAGCAGTTCTTC
TRBV7-9,TRBJ2-5,TRBD2,CASSPGTSYSETQYF,TGTGCCAGCAGCCCAGGGACTAGCTATTCGGAGACCCAGTACTTC
TRBV19,TRBJ1-2,NA,CASRPTFPRDFYGYTF,TGTGCCAGTAGACCAACCTTCCCTCGGGACTTCTATGGCTACACCTTC
TRBV5-1,TRBJ2-5,TRBD2,CASSFLAGGQETQYF,TGCGCCAGCAGCTTCCTAGCGGGGGGGCAAGAGACCCAGTACTTC
TRBV5-1,TRBJ1-1,NA,CASSLEQGGTTEAFF,TGCGCCAGCAGCTTGGAACAGGGCGGCACCACTGAAGCTTTCTTT
TRBV9,TRBJ2-5,NA,CASSVRADPQYF,TGTGCCAGCAGCGTGAGGGCGGATCCACAGTACTTC
TRBV7-9,TRBJ1-2,TRBD1,CASSLGQGANGYTF,TGTGCCAGCAGCCTGGGACAGGGGGCAAATGGCTACACCTTC
TRBV5-1,TRBJ2-3,TRBD2,CASSSGGLAGGMTDTQYF,TGCGCCAGCAGCTCGGGGGGACTAGCGGGAGGAATGACAGATACGCAGTATTTT
TRBV6-4,TRBJ2-1,TRBD2,CATRGTSGHNEQFF,TGTGCCACCAGAGGGACTAGCGGTCACAATGAGCAGTTCTTC
TRBV19,TRBJ1-1,NA,CASSIDQDTEAFF,TGTGCCAGTAGTATAGATCAGGACACTGAAGCTTTCTTT